The TCR beta chain described here comes from a study of T cell responses to AZD1222 COVID-19 vaccine. Germline CDR1 is SNHLY and CDR2 is FYNNEI. V was trimmed by 5 bases and J by 2 bases, leaving 13 bases between them. The CDR3 is made up of 15 amino acids. Only in-frame clones appear in the TCRdb table, and some are missing; sequencing was by immunoSEQ multiplex PCR. The sample includes around 79,000 clones, around nine tenths seen only once; the top ten take around 1.5%. The chain uses TRBV2 and TRBJ2-1; D could derive from TRBD1 or TRBD2 (6 bases each). This clonotype originated in an adult in good health. Source: peripheral blood, taken on day 0 of AZD1222 vaccination. This chain's CDR3 is CASSPNREAYNEQFF. The CDR3 region has the DNA TGTGCCAGCAGTCCTAACAGGGAGGCCTACAATGAGCAGTTCTTC. Variable domain in full (rest from reference TRBV2 and TRBJ2-1): EPEVTQTPSHQVTQMGQEVILRCVPISNHLYFYWYRQILGQKVEFLVSFYNNEISEKSEIFDDQFSVERPDGSNFTLKIRSTKLEDSAMYFCASSPNREAYNEQFFGPGTRLTVL.